These T cell receptor beta chains were read from a single sample in a study of shared clonotypes between healthy human individuals. The table came from immunoSEQ multiplex PCR; TCRdb's copy has only in-frame clones and leaves some out. The sample consists of around 2,000,000 clones, 95% of them appearing once. The sample consisted of naive CD4+ T cells sorted from blood. Source of these receptors: a man aged 18 to 30 in good health. Both conserved end residues are trimmed from each CDR3. Each record gives: V gene, CDR3 protein.

V gene: TRBV11-1; CDR3 protein: ASSYPGKEEKLF
V gene: TRBV2; CDR3 protein: ASIQRESSYEQY
V gene: TRBV2; CDR3 protein: ASAPLDNEQF
V gene: TRBV11-2; CDR3 protein: ASSLAPEKNEQF
V gene: TRBV10-3; CDR3 protein: AISGQGAGTSGTSTDTQY
V gene: TRBV6-5; CDR3 protein: ASSSSSYEQY
V gene: TRBV6-5; CDR3 protein: ASSPRRADTQY
V gene: TRBV7-2; CDR3 protein: ASSTLQGMNTEAF
V gene: TRBV5-1; CDR3 protein: ASSLAGDTGELF
V gene: TRBV18; CDR3 protein: ASSPRQGANQEQY
V gene: TRBV2; CDR3 protein: ASSEDGAQPQH
V gene: TRBV5-1; CDR3 protein: ASSLSGDSVSPLH
V gene: TRBV2; CDR3 protein: ASSGGRETQY
V gene: TRBV6-5; CDR3 protein: ASSSPQRYSYEQY
V gene: TRBV5-4; CDR3 protein: ASTPGTGVYEQY
V gene: TRBV18; CDR3 protein: ASSRRDPYGYT
V gene: TRBV5-1; CDR3 protein: ASSPAPQGTRAGANVLT
V gene: TRBV7-2; CDR3 protein: ASRQAGTSTDTQY
V gene: TRBV7-9; CDR3 protein: ASSLAASGIYEQY
V gene: TRBV7-2; CDR3 protein: ASSLVTGAYEQY
V gene: TRBV6-6; CDR3 protein: ASSTVNTEAF
V gene: TRBV6-1; CDR3 protein: ASSGLAGSSGEQY
V gene: TRBV7-9; CDR3 protein: ASSLNPPETQY
V gene: TRBV7-9; CDR3 protein: ASSRGPGLAGGRNEQF
V gene: TRBV30; CDR3 protein: AYPRPGGGYT
V gene: TRBV6-1; CDR3 protein: ASSAGTGINQPQH
V gene: TRBV7-2; CDR3 protein: ASSSTSGNIQY
V gene: TRBV10-1; CDR3 protein: ASSRQGNEQF
V gene: TRBV4-1; CDR3 protein: ASSQDRVNTEAF
V gene: TRBV15; CDR3 protein: ATSRERKGGNSPLH
V gene: TRBV27; CDR3 protein: ASSLIGSPEGNTEAF
V gene: TRBV4-1; CDR3 protein: ASSSQGSNQPQH
V gene: TRBV6-5; CDR3 protein: ASSYPLGTGGYGYT
V gene: TRBV5-6; CDR3 protein: ASSLGGAGRDEQY
V gene: TRBV30; CDR3 protein: AWTITGPYNSPLH